Each of the 10 T cell receptor beta chains below was sequenced from the same sample in a study of shared clonotypes between healthy human individuals. Some clones are missing from TCRdb's copy, which holds only in-frame ones; the method was immunoSEQ multiplex PCR. The profile covers 450,000 to 650,000 clones, with around 80% appearing a single time and 12% taken by the ten largest. Sequencing used PBMCs. All receptors derive from a woman between 40 and 50 years old in good health. Some clones in this sample may be carry-over from other donors' samples.

This rearrangement joins TRBV5-8 to TRBJ2-5; 9 bases line up with TRBD1. V lost 3 bases to trimming and J lost 1 base; unmatched junction nucleotides: 4. The CDR3 runs 15 residues. The germline V gene has CDR1 SGHTS and CDR2 YDEGEE. The CDR3 sequence is CASSSQGAFQETQYF. Here the CDR3 DNA reads TGTGCCAGCAGCTCACAGGGGGCTTTCCAAGAGACCCAGTACTTC.

The V call is TRBV28, the J call TRBJ2-5; D not certain. This CDR3 is built from 14 residues. The germline gives CDR1 MDHEN, CDR2 SYDVKM. Trimming left V 6 bases short and J 4 bases short, with 15 bases between. CDR3 bases: TGTGCCAGCAGCCCTGTTGGGCGCCTAGAGACCCAGTACTTC. Its protein is CASSPVGRLETQYF.

Remarks on this clone: Other DNA sequences in the sample encode the same CDR3. J is TRBJ2-3 and V is TRBV5-1; D assignment may be TRBD1 or TRBD2 (5 bases each). Germline CDR1 SGHRS, CDR2 YFSETQ. V was clipped by 4 bases and J by 6 bases, with 9 bases between them. The CDR3 spans 12 residues. DNA for the CDR3: TGCGCCAGCAGCAGGGACGCCGATACGCAGTATTTT. Translated, it gives CASSRDADTQYF.

The rearrangement uses TRBV25-1 and TRBJ1-1; possibly TRBD1 for D (6 bases). The CDR3 runs to 13 residues. V lost 4 bases and J 6 bases, leaving 12 bases between the germline ends. Per germline, CDR1 MGHDK and CDR2 SYGVNS. CDR3 protein: CASSVGAIPEAFF. The CDR3 region has the DNA TGTGCCAGCAGTGTGGGGGCGATCCCTGAAGCTTTCTTT.

This clone was seen a few times. V usage is TRBV6-1 and J usage is TRBJ2-2; D gene uncertain. The CDR3 is 14 amino acids. Germline loops: CDR1 MNHNS, CDR2 SASEGT. V dropped 6 bases and J dropped 1 base, with 9 bases sitting between them. As DNA, the CDR3 is TGTGCCAGCAGGGCCGGCCTGAACACCGGGGAGCTGTTTTTT. Translating it yields CASRAGLNTGELFF.

The chain has TRBV5-1 and TRBJ2-3, with TRBD2 matching over 11 bases. Germline CDR1 and CDR2: SGHRS and YFSETQ. CDR3 length: 21 amino acids. Trimming took 4 bases from V and 10 from J; bases not matched to a gene: 29. CDR3 coding DNA: TGCGCCAGCAGCAACAGACTAACAGCGACAACGGGACTAGCGGTGCTTTGGCCGCAGTATTTT. This translates into CASSNRLTATTGLAVLWPQYF.

The chain combines TRBV5-1 with TRBJ2-7; D is ambiguous. The CDR3 sequence is 13 residues long. Trimming removed 2 bases at V and 5 bases at J, with 11 bases between. Per the germline V gene, CDR1 is SGHRS and CDR2 is YFSETQ. CDR3: CASSLPAANEQYF. In nucleotides, the CDR3 is TGCGCCAGCAGCTTACCGGCAGCGAACGAGCAGTACTTC.

This clone was observed at least ten times. The chain is built from TRBV10-3 and TRBJ2-5; TRBD2 agrees at 9 bases. CDR3 length equals 15 residues. V lost 4 bases and J lost 5; bases outside the gene matches: 8. The germline V gene encodes CDR1 ENHRY and CDR2 SYGVKD. The CDR3 DNA is TGTGCCATCAGTGGGGGGCTAGCGGGACGGGAGACCCAGTACTTC. This encodes CAISGGLAGRETQYF.

This clone was recorded only once. This rearrangement joins TRBV6-1 to TRBJ1-5; no definite D call. There are 14 residues in the CDR3. Germline CDR1 reads MNHNS; CDR2 reads SASEGT. V was pared by 3 bases and J by 2 bases, with 8 bases between. CDR3 residues: CASSEVAGNQPQHF. In DNA form, the CDR3 reads TGTGCCAGCAGTGAGGTCGCAGGCAATCAGCCCCAGCATTTT.

J is TRBJ2-1 and V is TRBV5-1; 7 bases are shared with TRBD2. The V gene's germline CDR1 is SGHRS and CDR2 YFSETQ. This CDR3 is 16 amino acids long. V lost 4 bases, J lost 5 bases, and 12 bases stayed unmatched. The CDR3, as DNA: TGCGCCAGCAGCAGGGGAGGGTACACAGGACACAATGAGCAGTTCTTC. Translating gives CASSRGGYTGHNEQFF.